This TCR beta chain came from a study of blood T cells in healthy people across ages. The study, taken as a whole, reports: Donor CMV status, an unknown factor, possibly confounded changes in expanded clonotypes. Comparison with aged donors showed that long-lived donors had more naive CD4+ cells and higher diversity.

Concerning this clonotype itself: Its cognate antigen is unknown.

Alongside a J-beta primer mix, a sample-barcoded 5' primer served in a second PCR lasting about 7 to 11 cycles. Using its own MiXCR run on the 5' RACE reads, TCRdb lists one record per CDR3 protein. The top ten hold over 2% of the sample, which has 1.5 million to 2 million distinct CDR3 sequences, 49% seen once. The CDR3 runs 18 residues. Losses at the gene ends were 3 bases for V and 2 bases for J; bases not matched to a gene: 16. Germline V lookup: CDR1 DFQATT, CDR2 SNEGSKA (reference sequence). This sequence originates from a woman aged 40 to 55 in good health. The chain uses TRBV20-1 and TRBJ2-3, with TRBD1 matching over 8 bases. Material: blood. This CDR3 is CSASEDREFRQITDTQYF. CDR3 in DNA: TGCAGTGCTAGCGAGGACAGGGAATTTAGGCAGATCACAGATACGCAGTATTTT.